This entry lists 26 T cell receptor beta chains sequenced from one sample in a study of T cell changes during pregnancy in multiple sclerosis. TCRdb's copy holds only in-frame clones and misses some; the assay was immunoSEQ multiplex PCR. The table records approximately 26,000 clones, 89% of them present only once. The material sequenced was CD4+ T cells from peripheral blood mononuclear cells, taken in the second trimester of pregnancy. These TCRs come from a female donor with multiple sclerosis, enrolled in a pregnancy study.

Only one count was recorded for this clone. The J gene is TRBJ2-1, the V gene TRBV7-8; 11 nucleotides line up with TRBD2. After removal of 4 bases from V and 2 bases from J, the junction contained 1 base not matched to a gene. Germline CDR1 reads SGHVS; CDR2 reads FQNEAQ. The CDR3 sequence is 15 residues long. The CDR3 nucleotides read TGTGCCAGCAGCTCTAGCGGGGGGCCCTACAATGAGCAGTTCTTC. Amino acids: CASSSSGGPYNEQFF.

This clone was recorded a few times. For the CDR3, the DNA is TGTGCCAGCAGCTTCTGGCGGGGGGGCCTGGATGAGCAGTTCTTC. It specifies CASSFWRGGLDEQFF. This sequence joins TRBV11-2 and TRBJ2-1; 9 nucleotides align to TRBD2. J lost 8 bases, V lost 3 bases, and 8 bases had no gene match. This CDR3 spans 15 amino acids. Germline loops: CDR1 SGHAT, CDR2 FQNNGV.

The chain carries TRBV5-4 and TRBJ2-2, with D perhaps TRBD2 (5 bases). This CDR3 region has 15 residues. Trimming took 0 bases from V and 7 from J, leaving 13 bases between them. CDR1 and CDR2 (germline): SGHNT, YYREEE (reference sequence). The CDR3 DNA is TGTGCCAGCAGCTTGGGACTAATGAAACACGGGGAGCTGTTTTTT. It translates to CASSLGLMKHGELFF.

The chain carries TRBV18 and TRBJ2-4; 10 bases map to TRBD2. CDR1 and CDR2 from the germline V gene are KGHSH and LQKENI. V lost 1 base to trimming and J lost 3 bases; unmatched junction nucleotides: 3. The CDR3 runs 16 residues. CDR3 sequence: CASSPLAGGGKNIQYF. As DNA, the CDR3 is TGTGCCAGCTCACCACTAGCGGGGGGTGGCAAAAACATTCAGTACTTC.

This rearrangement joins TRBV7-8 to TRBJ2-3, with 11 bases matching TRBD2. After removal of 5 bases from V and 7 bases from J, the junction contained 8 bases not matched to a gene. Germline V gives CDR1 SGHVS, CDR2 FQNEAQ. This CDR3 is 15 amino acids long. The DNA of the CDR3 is TGTGCCAGCAGCATAACTAGCGGGGGTGACTATACGCAGTATTTT. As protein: CASSITSGGDYTQYF.

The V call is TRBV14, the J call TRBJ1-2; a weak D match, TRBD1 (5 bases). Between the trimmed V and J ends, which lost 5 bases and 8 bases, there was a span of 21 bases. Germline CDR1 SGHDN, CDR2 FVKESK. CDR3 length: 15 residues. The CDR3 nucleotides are TGTGCCAGCAGCGACCTCCAGGCATCAGGGTGGGGCTACACCTTC. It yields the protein CASSDLQASGWGYTF.

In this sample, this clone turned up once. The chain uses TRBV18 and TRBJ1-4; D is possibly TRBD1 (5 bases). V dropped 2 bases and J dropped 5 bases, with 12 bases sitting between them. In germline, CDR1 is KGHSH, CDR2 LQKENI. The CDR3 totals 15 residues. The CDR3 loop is CASSPVGGTNEKLFF. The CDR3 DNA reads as TGTGCCAGCTCACCAGTCGGGGGTACCAATGAAAAACTGTTTTTT.

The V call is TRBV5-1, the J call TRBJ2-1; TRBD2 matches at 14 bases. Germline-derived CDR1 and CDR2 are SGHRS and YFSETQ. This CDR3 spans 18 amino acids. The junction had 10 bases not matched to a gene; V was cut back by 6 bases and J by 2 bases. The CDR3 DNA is TGCGCCAGCACAAGTGGACTAGCGGGGGGCCCAGCCTACAATGAGCAGTTCTTC. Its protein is CASTSGLAGGPAYNEQFF.

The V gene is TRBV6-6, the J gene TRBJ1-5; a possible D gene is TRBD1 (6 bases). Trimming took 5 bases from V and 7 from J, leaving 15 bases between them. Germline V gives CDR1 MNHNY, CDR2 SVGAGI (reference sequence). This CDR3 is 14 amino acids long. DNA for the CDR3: TGTGCCAGCAGTGGCCCTGGGGGGGCACAGCCCCAGCATTTT. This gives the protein CASSGPGGAQPQHF.

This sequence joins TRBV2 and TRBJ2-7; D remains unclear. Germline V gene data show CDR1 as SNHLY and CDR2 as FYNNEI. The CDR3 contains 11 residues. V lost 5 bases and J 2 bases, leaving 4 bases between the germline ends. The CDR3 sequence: CASSRAYEQYF. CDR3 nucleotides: TGTGCCAGCAGTCGGGCCTACGAGCAGTACTTC.

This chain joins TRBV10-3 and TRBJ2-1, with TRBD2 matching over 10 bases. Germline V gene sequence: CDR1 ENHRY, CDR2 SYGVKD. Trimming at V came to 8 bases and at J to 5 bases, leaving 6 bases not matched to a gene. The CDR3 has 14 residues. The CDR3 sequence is CAIAQLAGDNEQFF. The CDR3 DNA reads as TGTGCCATCGCCCAGCTAGCGGGGGACAATGAGCAGTTCTTC.

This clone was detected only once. The CDR3 DNA is TGTGCCAGCAGCTATAGCGGGGGGGGGTACAATGAGCAGTTCTTC. It translates to CASSYSGGGYNEQFF. The chain links TRBV11-2 to TRBJ2-1; 11 bases map to TRBD2. CDR1 and CDR2 (germline): SGHAT, FQNNGV. V lost 4 bases, J lost 4 bases, and 3 bases stayed unmatched. The CDR3 totals 15 residues.

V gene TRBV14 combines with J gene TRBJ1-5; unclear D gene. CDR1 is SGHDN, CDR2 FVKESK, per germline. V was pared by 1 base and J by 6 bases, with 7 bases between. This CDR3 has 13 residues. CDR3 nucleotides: TGTGCCAGCAGCCAAGGCCTAAGTCAGCCCCAGCATTTT. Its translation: CASSQGLSQPQHF.

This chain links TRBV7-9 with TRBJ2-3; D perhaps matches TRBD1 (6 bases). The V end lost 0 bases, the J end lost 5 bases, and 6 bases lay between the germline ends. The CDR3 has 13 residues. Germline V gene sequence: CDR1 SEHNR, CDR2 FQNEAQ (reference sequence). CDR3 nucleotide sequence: TGTGCCAGCAGCTTAGCAGGGGGAGATACGCAGTATTTT. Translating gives CASSLAGGDTQYF.

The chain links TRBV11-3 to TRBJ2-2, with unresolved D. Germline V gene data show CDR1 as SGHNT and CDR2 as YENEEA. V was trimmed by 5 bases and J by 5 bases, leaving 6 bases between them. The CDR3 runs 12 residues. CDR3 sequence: CASSRTTGELFF. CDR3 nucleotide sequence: TGTGCCAGCAGCCGCACTACCGGGGAGCTGTTTTTT.

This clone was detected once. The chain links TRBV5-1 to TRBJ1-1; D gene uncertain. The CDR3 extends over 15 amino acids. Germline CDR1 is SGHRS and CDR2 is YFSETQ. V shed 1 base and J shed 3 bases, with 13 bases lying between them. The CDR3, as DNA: TGCGCCAGCAGCTTGTTCGGGGTTCGGGACACTGAAGCTTTCTTT. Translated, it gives CASSLFGVRDTEAFF.

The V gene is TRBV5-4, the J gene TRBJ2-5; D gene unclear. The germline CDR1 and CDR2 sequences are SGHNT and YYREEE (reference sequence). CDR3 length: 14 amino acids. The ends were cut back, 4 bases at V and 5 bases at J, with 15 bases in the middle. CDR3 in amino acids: CASSRGPKEETQYF. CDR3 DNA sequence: TGTGCCAGCAGCCGCGGTCCTAAAGAGGAGACCCAGTACTTC.

CDR3 DNA: TGTGCCAGCAGAGGACTAGTGACAGCCGATACGCAGTATTTT. Amino acid sequence: CASRGLVTADTQYF. This chain links TRBV2 with TRBJ2-3, with 7 bases identical to TRBD2. This CDR3 spans 14 amino acids. Germline V gene sequence: CDR1 SNHLY, CDR2 FYNNEI. The V and J ends lost 6 bases and 6 bases, in that order; junction bases with no gene match: 9.

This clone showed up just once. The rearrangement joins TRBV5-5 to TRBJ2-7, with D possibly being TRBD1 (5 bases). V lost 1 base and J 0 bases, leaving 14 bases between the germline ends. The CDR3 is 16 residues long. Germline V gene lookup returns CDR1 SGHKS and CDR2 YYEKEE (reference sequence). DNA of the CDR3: TGTGCCAGCAGCTTGCAGGGCAGGGTAGGCTCCTACGAGCAGTACTTC. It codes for CASSLQGRVGSYEQYF.

CDR3 region: CASRPKDTTHNEQFF. DNA for the CDR3: TGTGCCAGCAGACCCAAGGACACCACACACAATGAGCAGTTCTTC. The J gene is TRBJ2-1, the V gene TRBV7-8; maybe TRBD1 (5 bases). The CDR3 runs to 15 residues. CDR1 is SGHVS, CDR2 FQNEAQ, per germline. The V end was cut by 6 bases, the J end by 5 bases, with 17 bases between.

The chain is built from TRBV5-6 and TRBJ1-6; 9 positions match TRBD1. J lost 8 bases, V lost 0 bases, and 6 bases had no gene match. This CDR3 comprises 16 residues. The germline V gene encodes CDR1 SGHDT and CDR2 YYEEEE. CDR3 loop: CASSLDVGTGYSPLHF. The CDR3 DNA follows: TGTGCCAGCAGCTTGGACGTCGGGACAGGGTATTCACCCCTCCACTTT.

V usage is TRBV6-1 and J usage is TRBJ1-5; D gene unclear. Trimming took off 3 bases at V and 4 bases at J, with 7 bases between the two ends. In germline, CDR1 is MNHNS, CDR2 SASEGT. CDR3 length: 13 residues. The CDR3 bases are TGTGCCAGCAGTGAGGTACAGAATCAGCCCCAGCATTTT. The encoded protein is CASSEVQNQPQHF.

This chain's CDR3 is CASTGRIEHEQYF. The DNA of the CDR3 is TGTGCCAGTACCGGGAGAATCGAGCACGAGCAGTACTTC. The chain carries TRBV2 and TRBJ2-7; D perhaps matches TRBD2 (6 bases). This CDR3 is built from 13 residues. Germline V gene data show CDR1 as SNHLY and CDR2 as FYNNEI. V was trimmed by 9 bases and J by 5 bases, leaving 17 bases between them.

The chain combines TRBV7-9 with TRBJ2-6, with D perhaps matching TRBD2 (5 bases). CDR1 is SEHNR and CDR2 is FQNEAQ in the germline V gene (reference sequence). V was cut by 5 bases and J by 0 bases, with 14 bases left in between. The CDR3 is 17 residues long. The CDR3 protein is CASSPRVYPSGANVLTF. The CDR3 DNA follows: TGTGCCAGCAGCCCGAGGGTATACCCCTCTGGGGCCAACGTCCTGACTTTC.

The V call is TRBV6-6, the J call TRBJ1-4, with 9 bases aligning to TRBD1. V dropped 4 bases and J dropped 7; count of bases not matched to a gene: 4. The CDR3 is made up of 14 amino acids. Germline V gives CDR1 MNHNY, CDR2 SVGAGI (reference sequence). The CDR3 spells CASSSTGGREKLFF. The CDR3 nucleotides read TGTGCCAGCAGTTCGACAGGGGGTCGTGAAAAACTGTTTTTT.

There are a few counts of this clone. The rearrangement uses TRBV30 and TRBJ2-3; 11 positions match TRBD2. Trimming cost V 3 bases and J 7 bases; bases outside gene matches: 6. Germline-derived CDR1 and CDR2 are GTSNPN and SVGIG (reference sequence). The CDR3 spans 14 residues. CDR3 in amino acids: CAWRVAGGRNTQYF. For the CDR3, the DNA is TGTGCCTGGAGGGTAGCGGGGGGGCGAAATACGCAGTATTTT.